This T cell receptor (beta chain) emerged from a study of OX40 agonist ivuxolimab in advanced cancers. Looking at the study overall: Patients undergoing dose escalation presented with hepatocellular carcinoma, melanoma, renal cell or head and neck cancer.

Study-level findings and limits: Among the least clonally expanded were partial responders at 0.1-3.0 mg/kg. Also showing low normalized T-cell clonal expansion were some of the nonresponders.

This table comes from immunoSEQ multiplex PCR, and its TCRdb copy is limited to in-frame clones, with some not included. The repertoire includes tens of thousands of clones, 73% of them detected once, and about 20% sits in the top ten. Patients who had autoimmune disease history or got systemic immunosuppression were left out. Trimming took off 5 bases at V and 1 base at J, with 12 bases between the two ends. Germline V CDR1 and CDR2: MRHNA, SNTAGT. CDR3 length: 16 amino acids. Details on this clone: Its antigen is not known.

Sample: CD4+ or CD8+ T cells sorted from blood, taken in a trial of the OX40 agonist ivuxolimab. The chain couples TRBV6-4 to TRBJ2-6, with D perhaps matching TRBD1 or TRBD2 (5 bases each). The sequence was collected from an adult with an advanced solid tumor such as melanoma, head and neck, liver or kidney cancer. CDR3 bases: TGTGCCAGCAGTTACGGGGACGGGTCTGGGGCCAACGTCCTGACTTTC. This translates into CASSYGDGSGANVLTF.